Each of the 28 T cell receptor beta chains below was sequenced from the same sample in a study of blood T cell repertoires in COVID-19. The data were produced by immunoSEQ multiplex PCR, yet TCRdb's version contains in-frame clones alone and is incomplete. The repertoire holds fewer than 250,000 clones, roughly 91% seen once, with approximately 0.8% in the top ten. The sample taken for sequencing was peripheral blood. Receptors originate from a young man with COVID-19, enrolled during active disease.

The V gene is TRBV6-2 or TRBV6-3, the J gene TRBJ1-5, with TRBD1 matching 10 bases. This CDR3 spans 16 amino acids. J was trimmed by 4 bases and V by 6 bases; bases with no gene match: 9. CDR1 and CDR2 from the germline V gene are MNHEY and SVGEGT. The DNA for the CDR3 is TGTGCCAGCAGCCCTGACAGGGGGCCGCGGAATCAGCCCCAGCATTTT. Encoded protein: CASSPDRGPRNQPQHF.

The table lists this clone with a few counts. This rearrangement joins TRBV12-5 to TRBJ2-3; 7 bases are a match to TRBD2. J gave up 6 bases and V 5 bases, and 8 bases lay outside the gene matches. The V gene's germline CDR1 is LGHNT and CDR2 FRNRAP. This CDR3 spans 14 amino acids. The DNA for the CDR3 is TGTGCTAGTGGTCCTTGGACTAGTATGGATACGCAGTATTTT. Its translation: CASGPWTSMDTQYF.

The V gene is TRBV4-1, the J gene TRBJ2-5; 10 nucleotides match TRBD2. The CDR3 covers 16 residues. V gave up 1 base and J gave up 5 bases; unmatched junction bases: 7. The germline gives CDR1 MGHRA, CDR2 YSYEKL. Here the CDR3 DNA reads TGCGCCAGCAGCCAAGGATTAGCGGGGGGATGGGAGACCCAGTACTTC. As protein: CASSQGLAGGWETQYF.

The chain employs TRBV29-1 and TRBJ2-5; D is possibly TRBD1 (6 bases). The V end lost 0 bases, the J end lost 2 bases, and 13 bases lay between the germline ends. The germline CDR1 and CDR2 sequences are SQVTM and ANQGSEA. CDR3 length equals 15 residues. The CDR3, as DNA: TGCAGCGTTGAAGAAGGTGACAGGTCTCAAGAGACCCAGTACTTC. This codes for CSVEEGDRSQETQYF.

The V call is TRBV7-9, the J call TRBJ1-6, with no clear D. CDR3 length: 14 residues. V lost 5 bases to trimming and J lost 0 bases, with 5 bases between them. Germline values: CDR1 SEHNR, CDR2 FQNEAQ (reference sequence). Here the CDR3 reads CASSRSSYNSPLHF. The CDR3 nucleotides are TGTGCCAGCAGCCGGAGCTCCTATAATTCACCCCTCCACTTT.

The gene calls are TRBV4-2 and TRBJ2-3; TRBD2 matches 11 bases. The germline CDR1 and CDR2 sequences are LGHNA and YNFKEQ. The CDR3 loop spans 17 amino acids. V shed 2 bases, J shed 4 bases, and the junction held 8 bases outside the gene matches. This chain's CDR3 is CASSQTLAGGLSDTQYF. The CDR3 DNA reads as TGTGCCAGCAGCCAAACATTAGCGGGGGGGCTTTCAGATACGCAGTATTTT.

V usage is TRBV28 and J usage is TRBJ2-1; 10 positions agree with TRBD1. This CDR3 region has 14 residues. Germline lookup yields CDR1 MDHEN and CDR2 SYDVKM. The junction had 6 bases not matched to a gene; V was cut back by 6 bases and J by 7 bases. CDR3 loop: CASSLTGGKNEQFF. CDR3 DNA sequence: TGTGCCAGCAGCCTGACAGGGGGCAAGAATGAGCAGTTCTTC.

This chain joins TRBV6-5 and TRBJ2-3; 8 nucleotides align to TRBD2. Germline CDR1 is MNHEY and CDR2 is SVGAGI. V shed 8 bases, J shed 5 bases, and the junction held 12 bases outside the gene matches. The CDR3 loop spans 15 amino acids. CDR3 residues: CASVDVGGGLDTQYF. The CDR3 DNA sequence: TGTGCCAGCGTTGACGTTGGCGGGGGGTTAGATACGCAGTATTTT.

This chain connects TRBV29-1 to TRBJ1-2; D remains unclear. This CDR3 has 11 amino acids. V lost 5 bases, J lost 8 bases, and 12 bases lay in between. The germline V gene encodes CDR1 SQVTM and CDR2 ANQGSEA. CDR3 sequence reads: CSVKQEEGYTF. The CDR3 bases are TGCAGCGTTAAGCAGGAGGAAGGCTACACCTTC. The full variable domain, in which reference TRBV29-1 and TRBJ1-2 provide the parts outside the CDR3, is SAVISQKPSRDICQRGTSLTIQCQVDSQVTMMFWYRQQPGQSLTLIATANQGSEATYESGFVIDKFPISRPNLTFSTLTVSNMSPEDSSIYLCSVKQEEGYTFGSGTRLTVV.

The chain employs TRBV10-3 and TRBJ1-1; possibly TRBD1 for D (6 bases). Germline V gives CDR1 ENHRY, CDR2 SYGVKD. The V and J ends lost 6 bases and 1 base respectively, with 9 bases between them. The CDR3 sequence is 13 residues long. The CDR3 nucleotides are TGTGCCATCAGATTGACAGGGAACACTGAAGCTTTCTTT. Amino acid sequence: CAIRLTGNTEAFF.

This chain connects TRBV7-2 to TRBJ1-1; D is perhaps TRBD1 (5 bases). This CDR3 is 13 amino acids long. The V and J ends lost 5 bases and 2 bases respectively, with 9 bases between them. Germline V gene data show CDR1 as SGHTA and CDR2 as FQGNSA. The CDR3 loop is CASSAQGNTEAFF. CDR3 bases: TGTGCCAGCAGCGCCCAGGGCAACACTGAAGCTTTCTTT.

The gene calls are TRBV3-1 (or the pseudogene TRBV3-2) and TRBJ1-6; 7 bases match TRBD1. Germline CDR1 and CDR2: LGHDT and YNNKEL (reference sequence). The CDR3 covers 14 residues. Unmatched junction bases numbered 2, after V lost 3 bases and J lost 6 bases. The CDR3 spells CASSQTGTNSPLHF. DNA for the CDR3: TGTGCCAGCAGCCAGACAGGGACTAATTCACCCCTCCACTTT.

This clone occurred once. This rearrangement joins TRBV5-1 to TRBJ1-2, with 10 positions matching TRBD1. V was pared by 6 bases and J by 10 bases, with 12 bases of the junction left unmatched. Germline CDR1 and CDR2: SGHRS and YFSETQ. This CDR3 spans 14 amino acids. The CDR3 here is CASTISPGTGAYTF. The CDR3 nucleotides are TGCGCCAGCACCATCTCGCCGGGGACAGGGGCCTACACCTTC.

The V gene is TRBV9, the J gene TRBJ1-1; a weak D match, TRBD1 (5 bases). The V end was cut by 2 bases, the J end by 3 bases, with 11 bases between. The germline gives CDR1 SGDLS, CDR2 YYNGEE. This CDR3 is 14 amino acids long. The CDR3 DNA sequence: TGTGCCAGCAGCGTGGATGCCAGGGACACTGAAGCTTTCTTT. Its translation is CASSVDARDTEAFF.

This clone was detected once. J is TRBJ1-2 and V is TRBV6-2 or TRBV6-3; 8 bases line up with TRBD1. The trim removed 2 bases at V and 4 bases at J, leaving 12 bases unmatched. The CDR3 has 17 amino acids. Looked up from germline, CDR1 is MNHEY and CDR2 is SVGEGT. CDR3 protein: CASSYPQPDRGGYGYTF. The CDR3 bases are TGTGCCAGCAGTTACCCCCAGCCCGACAGGGGTGGCTATGGCTACACCTTC.

This clone appeared once. V and J are TRBV5-6 and TRBJ1-4; a possible D gene is TRBD1 (5 bases). Trimming left V 2 bases short and J 0 bases short, with 5 bases between. This CDR3 spans 14 amino acids. Germline assignment: CDR1 SGHDT and CDR2 YYEEEE. The CDR3, as DNA: TGTGCCAGCAGCTTACAGGCAACTAATGAAAAACTGTTTTTT. It yields the protein CASSLQATNEKLFF.

The chain is built from TRBV19 and TRBJ2-7; 8 bases line up with TRBD2. CDR1 and CDR2 (germline): LNHDA, SQIVND (reference sequence). The length of the CDR3 is 14 residues. Unmatched junction bases numbered 7, after V lost 6 bases and J lost 3 bases. CDR3 region: CASSKTGTSYEQYF. The CDR3 nucleotides are TGTGCCAGTAGCAAAACCGGGACTAGCTACGAGCAGTACTTC.

In its sample, this clone was seen once. This chain joins TRBV3-1 (or the pseudogene TRBV3-2) and TRBJ2-5; 9 bases are a match to TRBD2. V shed 1 base, J shed 5 bases, and the junction held 5 bases outside the gene matches. CDR1 and CDR2 from the germline V gene are LGHDT and YNNKEL (reference sequence). The CDR3 is 15 residues long. The CDR3 nucleotides are TGTGCCAGCAGCCAAGGGCGGGGGGGCTCGGAGACCCAGTACTTC. Residues: CASSQGRGGSETQYF.

The chain carries TRBV7-2 and TRBJ1-5; D unresolved. Germline CDR1 is SGHTA and CDR2 is FQGNSA. Trimming took 5 bases from V and 3 from J, leaving 20 bases between them. The CDR3 has 17 residues. Written as DNA, the CDR3 is TGTGCCAGCAGCCCACTAGGGTTGAGTCCCCCCAATCAGCCCCAGCATTTT. Translated, it gives CASSPLGLSPPNQPQHF.

About this clone: Within the sample, other DNA sequences also encode this same CDR3. The CDR3 nucleotides read TGTGCCAGCAGCCAAGATTCAGGGAACACTGAAGCTTTCTTT. Residues: CASSQDSGNTEAFF. J is TRBJ1-1 and V is TRBV3-1 (or the pseudogene TRBV3-2); D call uncertain. This CDR3 region has 14 residues. The V end lost 0 bases, the J end lost 1 base, and 6 bases lay between the germline ends. Germline-derived CDR1 and CDR2 are LGHDT and YNNKEL (reference sequence).

The chain couples TRBV7-2 to TRBJ1-5; 8 bases are a match to TRBD1. Germline CDR1 reads SGHTA; CDR2 reads FQGNSA. The CDR3 is made up of 15 amino acids. Unmatched junction bases numbered 14, after V lost 7 bases and J lost 9 bases. In nucleotides, the CDR3 is TGTGCCAGCACCCTACGGGACAGGCGGGCGCGGCCCCAGCATTTT. This codes for CASTLRDRRARPQHF.

The rearrangement uses TRBV19 and TRBJ1-6, with D perhaps TRBD1 (6 bases). V shed 5 bases and J shed 5 bases, with 13 bases lying between them. Per germline, CDR1 LNHDA and CDR2 SQIVND (reference sequence). The CDR3 length is 15 residues. Here the CDR3 reads CASSVTGRDNSPLHF. In DNA form, the CDR3 reads TGTGCCAGTAGTGTTACAGGGAGAGATAATTCACCCCTCCACTTT. Combining the CDR3 with reference TRBV19 and TRBJ1-6 gives the whole variable domain DGGITQSPKYLFRKEGQNVTLSCEQNLNHDAMYWYRQDPGQGLRLIYYSQIVNDFQKGDIAEGYSVSREKKESFPLTVTSAQKNPTAFYLCASSVTGRDNSPLHFGNGTRLTVT.

The chain uses TRBV6-1 and TRBJ2-5; D is possibly TRBD1 (6 bases). V was clipped by 3 bases and J by 1 base, with 12 bases between them. The CDR3 consists of 15 residues. Germline CDR1 MNHNS, CDR2 SASEGT. CDR3 sequence reads: CASSDRDMLQETQYF. The CDR3 DNA is TGTGCCAGCAGTGACCGGGACATGCTCCAAGAGACCCAGTACTTC.

This chain links TRBV5-1 with TRBJ2-2, with D uncertain. CDR1 and CDR2 (germline): SGHRS, YFSETQ. The CDR3 extends over 14 amino acids. Trimming pared 0 bases from V and 4 bases from J, leaving 7 bases between. For the CDR3, the DNA is TGCGCCAGCAGCTTGGTCACGGGCACCGGGGAGCTGTTTTTT. It codes for CASSLVTGTGELFF.

The chain uses TRBV5-1 and TRBJ2-1; D may be TRBD2 (6 bases). CDR3 length: 15 amino acids. V was shortened by 4 bases and J by 2 bases, with 13 bases between the two germline ends. CDR1 and CDR2 (germline): SGHRS, YFSETQ. The CDR3 bases are TGCGCCAGCAGCGTTGGGGGGAGCGCCTACAATGAGCAGTTCTTC. Encoded protein: CASSVGGSAYNEQFF.

This chain connects TRBV7-7 to TRBJ2-1; D may be TRBD1 (5 bases). The V and J ends lost 2 bases and 7 bases respectively, with 15 bases between them. CDR3 length equals 15 residues. Per the germline V gene, CDR1 is SSHAT and CDR2 is FNYEAQ (reference sequence). CDR3 nucleotides: TGTGCCAGCAGCTTAATTCTGGGGCCCGGAAATGAGCAGTTCTTC. It is translated as CASSLILGPGNEQFF.

This clone turned up a few times. The chain couples TRBV4-2 to TRBJ2-2; 7 bases agree with TRBD2. This CDR3 has 17 amino acids. Germline V gives CDR1 LGHNA, CDR2 YNFKEQ. Germline trimming cut 8 bases from V and 4 bases from J; bases unmatched to any gene: 16. The CDR3 reads CASSWTVQRGTTGELFF. The CDR3 coding sequence is TGTGCCAGCTCATGGACCGTCCAGCGGGGTACCACCGGGGAGCTGTTTTTT.

J is TRBJ2-5 and V is TRBV5-1, with D possibly TRBD2 on 6 matching bases. The CDR3 sequence is 14 residues long. Looked up from germline, CDR1 is SGHRS and CDR2 is YFSETQ. V lost 4 bases and J 4 bases, leaving 14 bases between the germline ends. The CDR3 sequence is CASSGGTSGETQYF. CDR3 in DNA: TGCGCCAGCAGCGGGGGGACCTCGGGAGAGACCCAGTACTTC. The full variable domain, completed using reference TRBV5-1 and TRBJ2-5, is KAGVTQTPRYLIKTRGQQVTLSCSPISGHRSVSWYQQTPGQGLQFLFEYFSETQRNKGNFPGRFSGRQFSNSRSEMNVSTLELGDSALYLCASSGGTSGETQYFGPGTRLLVL.